Below are 4 T cell receptor beta chains sequenced from a single sample in a study of regulatory T cells in long-lasting Graves disease. The time point denotes: newly diagnosed GD, antithyroid drugs for less than 3 months. Construction of the TCR library relied on RNA isolated from PBMCs. Researchers made TCR beta libraries by using iRepertoire HTBI primers and running Arm-PCR on CDR3 regions. TCRdb passed the multiplex PCR reads through MiXCR, listing each CDR3 protein once. The sample lists roughly 400,000 distinct CDR3 sequences, approximately 15% occurring once. These data were also filed under a second study, of T cells in Graves' hyperthyroidism and ophthalmopathy.

Sequenced here: peripheral blood mononuclear cells (PBMCs), sampled at new diagnosis, from a patient treated with antithyroid drugs. These receptors all stem from a woman aged 40 to 50 with Graves disease.

This clonotype was counted a few times. The chain links TRBV6-1 to TRBJ2-4; 8 bases line up with TRBD1. The CDR3 is made up of 16 amino acids. V shed 4 bases, J shed 1 base, and the junction held 6 bases outside the gene matches. In germline, CDR1 is MNHNS, CDR2 SASEGT. The CDR3 protein is CASSGQGLSAKNIQYF. In DNA form, the CDR3 reads TGTGCCAGCAGTGGACAGGGGTTATCGGCCAAAAACATTCAGTACTTC.

This clonotype was observed at least ten times. The chain couples TRBV28 to TRBJ1-2; D is undetermined. Germline assignment: CDR1 MDHEN and CDR2 SYDVKM. V lost 3 bases and J 8 bases, leaving 16 bases between the germline ends. This CDR3 has 14 residues. CDR3 sequence: CASSLAASSGGYTF. CDR3 in DNA: TGTGCCAGCAGTTTGGCCGCCTCCTCGGGGGGCTACACCTTC.

In this sample, this clonotype turned up many times. This chain uses TRBV20-1 with TRBJ2-7; D unclear. Between the trimmed V and J ends, which lost 3 bases and 2 bases, there was a span of 14 bases. Germline values: CDR1 DFQATT, CDR2 SNEGSKA (reference sequence). CDR3 length: 14 residues. The CDR3 is CSASDPAVAYEQYF. The DNA of the CDR3 is TGCAGTGCTAGTGACCCCGCCGTGGCCTACGAGCAGTACTTC.

This clonotype occurred many times. The gene calls are TRBV7-6 and TRBJ1-6, with 9 bases identical to TRBD1. The germline V gene has CDR1 SGHVS and CDR2 FNYEAQ. Losses at the gene ends were 5 bases for V and 10 bases for J; bases not matched to a gene: 6. The CDR3 extends over 14 amino acids. CDR3 sequence reads: CASSPRTGASPLHF. Here the CDR3 DNA reads TGTGCCAGCAGCCCTCGGACAGGGGCCTCACCCCTCCACTTT.